This TCR beta chain emerged from a study of OX40 agonist ivuxolimab in advanced cancers. Study-level points and caveats: Expanded peripheral T-cell antigen specificity went undetermined. Blood T cells, both CD4+ and CD8+, expanded clonally by week 6 at 0.1 to 3.0 mg/kg.

The V end was cut by 6 bases, the J end by 1 base, with 12 bases between. CDR1 and CDR2 from the germline V gene are MNHEY and SMNVEV (reference sequence). This CDR3 is built from 15 residues. Of note for this clone: Antigen unknown.

Only in-frame clones appear in the TCRdb table, and some are missing; sequencing was by immunoSEQ multiplex PCR. The sample contains 98,000 or so clones, around 93% of which appear only once. Sequencing used CD4+ or CD8+ T cells sorted from blood, obtained in a trial of the OX40 agonist ivuxolimab. This TCR derives from an adult with an advanced solid tumor such as melanoma, head and neck, liver or kidney cancer. This rearrangement joins TRBV27 to TRBJ1-4; a possible D gene is TRBD1 (5 bases). The CDR3: CASRSGSVTNEKLFF. The CDR3 region has the DNA TGTGCCAGCAGATCAGGGTCTGTAACTAATGAAAAACTGTTTTTT.